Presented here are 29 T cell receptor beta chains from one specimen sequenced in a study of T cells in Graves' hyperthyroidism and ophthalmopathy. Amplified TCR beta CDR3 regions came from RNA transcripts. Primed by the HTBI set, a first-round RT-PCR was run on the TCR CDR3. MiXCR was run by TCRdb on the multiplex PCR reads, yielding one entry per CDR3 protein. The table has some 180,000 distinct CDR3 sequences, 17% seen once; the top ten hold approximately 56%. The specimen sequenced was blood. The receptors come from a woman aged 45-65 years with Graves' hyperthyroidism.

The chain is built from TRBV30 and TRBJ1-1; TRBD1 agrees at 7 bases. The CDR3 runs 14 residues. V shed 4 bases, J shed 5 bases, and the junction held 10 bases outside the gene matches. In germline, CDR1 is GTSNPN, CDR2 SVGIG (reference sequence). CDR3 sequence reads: CAWKRKGARTEAFF. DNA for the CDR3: TGTGCCTGGAAAAGGAAGGGGGCACGGACTGAAGCTTTCTTT.

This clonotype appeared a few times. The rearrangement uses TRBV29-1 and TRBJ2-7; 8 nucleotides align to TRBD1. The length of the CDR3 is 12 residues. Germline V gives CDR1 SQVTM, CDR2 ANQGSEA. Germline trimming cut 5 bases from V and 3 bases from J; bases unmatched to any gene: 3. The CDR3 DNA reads TGCAGCGTTTCAGGGGGCATCTACGAGCAGTACTTC. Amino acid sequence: CSVSGGIYEQYF.

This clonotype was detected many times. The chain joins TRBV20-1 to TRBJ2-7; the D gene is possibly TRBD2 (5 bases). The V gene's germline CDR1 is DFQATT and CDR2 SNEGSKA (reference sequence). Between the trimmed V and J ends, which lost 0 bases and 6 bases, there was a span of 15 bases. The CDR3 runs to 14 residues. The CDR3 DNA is TGCAGTGCTAGAGAGGTCCCGGGATCGGGCGAGCAGTACTTC. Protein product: CSAREVPGSGEQYF.

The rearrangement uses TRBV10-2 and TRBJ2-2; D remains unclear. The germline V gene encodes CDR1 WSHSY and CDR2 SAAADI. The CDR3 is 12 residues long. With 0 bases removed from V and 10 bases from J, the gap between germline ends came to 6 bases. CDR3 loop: CASSESNEELFF. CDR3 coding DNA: TGCGCCAGCAGTGAGTCGAACGAGGAGCTGTTTTTT.

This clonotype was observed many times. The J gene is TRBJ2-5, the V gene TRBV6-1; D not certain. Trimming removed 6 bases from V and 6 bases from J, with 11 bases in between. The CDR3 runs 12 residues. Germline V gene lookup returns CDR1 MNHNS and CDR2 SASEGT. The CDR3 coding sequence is TGTGCCAGCAGCCAGGAAGGGAAGACCCAGTACTTC. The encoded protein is CASSQEGKTQYF.

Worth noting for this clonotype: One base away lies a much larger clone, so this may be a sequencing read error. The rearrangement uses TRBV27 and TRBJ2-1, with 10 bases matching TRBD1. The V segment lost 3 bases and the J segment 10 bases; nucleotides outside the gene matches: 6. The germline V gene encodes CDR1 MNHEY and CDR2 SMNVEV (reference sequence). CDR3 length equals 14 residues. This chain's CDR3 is CASSLGTGASEQFF. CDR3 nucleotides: TGTGCCAGCAGTTTGGGGACAGGGGCAAGCGAGCAGTTCTTC.

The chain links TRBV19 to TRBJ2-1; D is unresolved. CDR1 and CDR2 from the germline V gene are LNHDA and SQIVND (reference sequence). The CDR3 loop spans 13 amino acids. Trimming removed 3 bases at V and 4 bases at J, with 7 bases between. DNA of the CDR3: TGTGCCAGTAGTATGGCTACTTACAATGAGCAGTTCTTC. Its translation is CASSMATYNEQFF.

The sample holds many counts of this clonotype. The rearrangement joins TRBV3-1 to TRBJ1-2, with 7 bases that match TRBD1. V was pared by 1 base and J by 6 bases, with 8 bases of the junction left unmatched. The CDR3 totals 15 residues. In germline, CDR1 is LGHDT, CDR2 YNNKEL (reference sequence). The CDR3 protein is CASSQGGIQGHGYTF. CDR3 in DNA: TGTGCCAGCAGCCAAGGTGGTATACAGGGGCATGGCTACACCTTC.

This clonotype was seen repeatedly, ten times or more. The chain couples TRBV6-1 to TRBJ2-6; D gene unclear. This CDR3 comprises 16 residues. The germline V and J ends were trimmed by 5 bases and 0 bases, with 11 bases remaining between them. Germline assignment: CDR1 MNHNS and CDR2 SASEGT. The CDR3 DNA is TGTGCCAGCAGTATCGGTCTTTTCTCTGGGGCCAACGTCCTGACTTTC. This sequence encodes CASSIGLFSGANVLTF.

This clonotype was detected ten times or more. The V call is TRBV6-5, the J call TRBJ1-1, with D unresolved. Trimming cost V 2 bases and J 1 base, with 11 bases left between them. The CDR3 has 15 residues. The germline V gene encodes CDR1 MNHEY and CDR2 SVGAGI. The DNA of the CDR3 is TGTGCCAGCAGTTACGCCGGACTGACGAACACTGAAGCTTTCTTT. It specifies CASSYAGLTNTEAFF.

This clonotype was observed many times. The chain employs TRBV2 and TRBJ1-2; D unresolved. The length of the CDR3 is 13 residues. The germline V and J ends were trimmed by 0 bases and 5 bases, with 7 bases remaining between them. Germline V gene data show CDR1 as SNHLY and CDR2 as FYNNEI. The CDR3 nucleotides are TGTGCCAGCAGTGAAGCGCTCACGTATGGCTACACCTTC. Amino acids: CASSEALTYGYTF.

As DNA, the CDR3 is TGTGCCAGCAGTGAAGTAGGGGTAGGGACTGAAGCTTTCTTT. Its translation is CASSEVGVGTEAFF. The chain has TRBV2 and TRBJ1-1, with D possibly matching TRBD1 (5 bases). V was pared by 1 base and J by 5 bases, with 11 bases between. Germline V gene data show CDR1 as SNHLY and CDR2 as FYNNEI. This CDR3 has 14 amino acids.

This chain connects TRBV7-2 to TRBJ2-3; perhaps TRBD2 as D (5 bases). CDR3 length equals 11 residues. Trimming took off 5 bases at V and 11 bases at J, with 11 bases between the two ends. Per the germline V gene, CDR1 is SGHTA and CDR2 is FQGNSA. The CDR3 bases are TGTGCCAGCAGCATAGGACTTGTGCAGTATTTT. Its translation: CASSIGLVQYF.

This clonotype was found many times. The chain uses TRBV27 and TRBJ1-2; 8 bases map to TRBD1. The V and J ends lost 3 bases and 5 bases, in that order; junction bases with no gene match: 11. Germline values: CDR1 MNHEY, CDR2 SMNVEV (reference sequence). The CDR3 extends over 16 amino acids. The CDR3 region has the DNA TGTGCCAGCAGTTTTATCGGCGGACAGGGCGGATATGGCTACACCTTC. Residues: CASSFIGGQGGYGYTF.

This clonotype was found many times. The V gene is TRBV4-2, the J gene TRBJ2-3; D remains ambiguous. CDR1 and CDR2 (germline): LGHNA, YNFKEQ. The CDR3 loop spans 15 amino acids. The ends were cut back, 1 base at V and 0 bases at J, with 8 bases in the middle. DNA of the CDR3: TGTGCCAGCAGCCAAGGTGGCGGAAGCACAGATACGCAGTATTTT. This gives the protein CASSQGGGSTDTQYF.

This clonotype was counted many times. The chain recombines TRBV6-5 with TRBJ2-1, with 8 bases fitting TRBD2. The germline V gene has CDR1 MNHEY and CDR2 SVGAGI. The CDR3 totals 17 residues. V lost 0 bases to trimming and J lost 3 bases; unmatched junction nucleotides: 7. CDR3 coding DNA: TGTGCCAGCAGTTACTCGCCGGGAGCGGGAGACTACAATGAGCAGTTCTTC. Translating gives CASSYSPGAGDYNEQFF.

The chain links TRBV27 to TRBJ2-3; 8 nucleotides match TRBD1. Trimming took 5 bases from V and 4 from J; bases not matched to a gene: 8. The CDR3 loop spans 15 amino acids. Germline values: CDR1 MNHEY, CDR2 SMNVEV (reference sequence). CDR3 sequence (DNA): TGTGCCAGCAGTCCAGGACAGGGTCTGCCAGATACGCAGTATTTT. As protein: CASSPGQGLPDTQYF.

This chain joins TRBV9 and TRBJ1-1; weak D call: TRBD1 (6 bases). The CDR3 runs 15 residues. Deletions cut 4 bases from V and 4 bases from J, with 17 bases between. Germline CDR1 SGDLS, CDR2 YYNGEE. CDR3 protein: CASSPNPGVSTEAFF. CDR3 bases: TGTGCCAGCAGCCCAAATCCAGGGGTTTCCACTGAAGCTTTCTTT.

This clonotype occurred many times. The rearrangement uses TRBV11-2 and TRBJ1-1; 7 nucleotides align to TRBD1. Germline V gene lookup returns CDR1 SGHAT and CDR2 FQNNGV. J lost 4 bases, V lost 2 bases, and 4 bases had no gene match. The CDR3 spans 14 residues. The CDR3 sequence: CASSLSTGFTEAFF. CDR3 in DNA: TGTGCCAGCAGCTTATCGACAGGGTTCACTGAAGCTTTCTTT.

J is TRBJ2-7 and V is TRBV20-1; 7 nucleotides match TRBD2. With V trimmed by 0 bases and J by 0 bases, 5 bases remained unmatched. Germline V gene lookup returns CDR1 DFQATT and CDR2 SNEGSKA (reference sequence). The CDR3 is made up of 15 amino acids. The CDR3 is CSAREVGEGSYEQYF. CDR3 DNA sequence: TGCAGTGCTAGAGAGGTGGGGGAGGGCTCCTACGAGCAGTACTTC.

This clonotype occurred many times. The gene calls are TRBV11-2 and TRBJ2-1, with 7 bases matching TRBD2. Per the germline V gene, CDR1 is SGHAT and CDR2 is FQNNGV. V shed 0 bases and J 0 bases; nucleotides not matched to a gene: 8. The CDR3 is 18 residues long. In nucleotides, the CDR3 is TGTGCCAGCAGCTTAGAAAGGCTCGGGGGGAGCTCCTACAATGAGCAGTTCTTC. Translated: CASSLERLGGSSYNEQFF.

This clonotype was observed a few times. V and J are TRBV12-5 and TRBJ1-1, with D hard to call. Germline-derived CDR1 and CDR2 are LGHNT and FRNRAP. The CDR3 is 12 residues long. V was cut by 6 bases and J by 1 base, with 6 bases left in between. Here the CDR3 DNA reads TGTGCTAGTGGCCGGACGAACACTGAAGCTTTCTTT. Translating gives CASGRTNTEAFF.

The DNA for the CDR3 is TGCGCCAGCAGCCAAGACCGGAGGGGGAACACTGAAGCTTTCTTT. It yields the protein CASSQDRRGNTEAFF. The chain joins TRBV4-1 to TRBJ1-1, with a possible D match to TRBD1 (5 bases). The CDR3 is 15 residues long. V was trimmed by 0 bases and J by 1 base, leaving 9 bases between them. Germline V gene sequence: CDR1 MGHRA, CDR2 YSYEKL.

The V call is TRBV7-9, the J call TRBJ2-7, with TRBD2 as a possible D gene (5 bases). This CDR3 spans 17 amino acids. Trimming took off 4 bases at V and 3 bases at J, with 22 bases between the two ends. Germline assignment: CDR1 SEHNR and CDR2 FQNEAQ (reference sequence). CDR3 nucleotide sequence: TGTGCCAGCAGCTCCACAGAAAATAGCGTGACTGTCTACGAGCAGTACTTC. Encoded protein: CASSSTENSVTVYEQYF.

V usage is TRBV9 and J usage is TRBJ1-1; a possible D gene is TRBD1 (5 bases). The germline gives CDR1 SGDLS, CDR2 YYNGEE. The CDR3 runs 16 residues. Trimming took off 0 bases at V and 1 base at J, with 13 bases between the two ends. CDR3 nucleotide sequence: TGTGCCAGCAGCGTAGGATCGGACACAAAGAACACTGAAGCTTTCTTT. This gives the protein CASSVGSDTKNTEAFF.

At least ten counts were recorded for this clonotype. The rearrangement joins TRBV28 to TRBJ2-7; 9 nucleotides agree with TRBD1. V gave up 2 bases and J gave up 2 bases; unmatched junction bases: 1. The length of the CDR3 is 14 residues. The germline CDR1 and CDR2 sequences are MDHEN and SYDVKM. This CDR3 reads CASSLGTGPYEQYF. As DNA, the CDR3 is TGTGCCAGCAGTTTAGGGACAGGGCCCTACGAGCAGTACTTC.

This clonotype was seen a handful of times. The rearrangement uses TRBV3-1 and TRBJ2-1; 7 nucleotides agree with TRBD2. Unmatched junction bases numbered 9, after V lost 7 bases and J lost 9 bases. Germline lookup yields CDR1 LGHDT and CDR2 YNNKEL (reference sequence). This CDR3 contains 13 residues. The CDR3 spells CASNLAEAAEQFF. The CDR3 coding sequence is TGTGCCAGCAACCTAGCGGAAGCTGCTGAGCAGTTCTTC.

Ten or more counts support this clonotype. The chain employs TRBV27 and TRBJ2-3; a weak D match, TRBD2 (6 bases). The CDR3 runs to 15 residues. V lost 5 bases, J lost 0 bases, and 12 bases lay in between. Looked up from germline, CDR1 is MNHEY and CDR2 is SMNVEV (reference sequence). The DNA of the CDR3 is TGTGCCAGCAGTCAATGGGACTTCAGCACAGATACGCAGTATTTT. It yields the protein CASSQWDFSTDTQYF.

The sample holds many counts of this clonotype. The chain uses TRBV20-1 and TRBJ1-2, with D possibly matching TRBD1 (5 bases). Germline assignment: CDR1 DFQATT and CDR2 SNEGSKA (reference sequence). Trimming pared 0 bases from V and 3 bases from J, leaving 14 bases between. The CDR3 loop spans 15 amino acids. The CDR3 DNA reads TGCAGTGCTAGAGATTTGGGCAGGGCTGACTATGGCTACACCTTC. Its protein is CSARDLGRADYGYTF.